This T cell receptor (beta chain) was recovered during a study of siplizumab effects on memory and regulatory T cells. On this clone: Other DNA sequences in this sample translate to the same CDR3.

The CDR3 spans 13 residues. Looked up from germline, CDR1 is MDHEN and CDR2 is SYDVKM. V lost 8 bases to trimming and J lost 3 bases, with 11 bases between them. The repertoire was sequenced with immunoSEQ multiplex PCR; TCRdb's copy has only in-frame clones and lacks some. The sample has 97,000 or so clones, roughly 90% seen once. The TCR sequence derives from a human donor in good health. The sequenced material came from CD4+ T cells sorted from blood. The V gene is TRBV28, the J gene TRBJ1-5, with TRBD1 as a possible D gene (5 bases). The CDR3: CASLGGANQPQHF. DNA for the CDR3: TGTGCCAGCCTGGGGGGAGCCAATCAGCCCCAGCATTTT.